The sequence of this TCR beta chain was determined in a study of T cell clonotyping in hematopoietic cell transplantation. Recipient blood drawn about 28 days pretransplant and days 30, 100, 180 after. Germline V lookup: CDR1 SGDLS, CDR2 YYNGEE. V was pared by 4 bases and J by 2 bases, with 6 bases of the junction left unmatched. There are 15 residues in the CDR3. This clone has just a few counts. Libraries were prepared by immunoSEQ multiplex PCR; TCRdb keeps only in-frame clonotypes and omits some of them. The profile covers some 12,000 clones, with roughly 89% appearing a single time and approximately 16% taken by the ten largest.

This sequence originates from a female patient between 60 and 69 years old who had an allogeneic stem cell transplant from an unrelated donor, so the T cells may come from the graft donor. Some clones in this sample may be carry-over from other donors' samples. The rearrangement links TRBV9 to TRBJ2-1, with 7 bases aligning to TRBD1. The sample here was PBMCs, taken 100 days after allogeneic stem cell transplant. As DNA, the CDR3 is TGTGCCAGCAGCAAACAGGGGAACACCTACAATGAGCAGTTCTTC. Translated: CASSKQGNTYNEQFF.